This T cell receptor (beta chain) was recorded in a study of cytomegalovirus exposure and HLA in healthy donors. As for this clone: Its target is unknown.

Study findings and constraints: Reported results showed that the classifier diagnosed cytomegalovirus status with high specificity and sensitivity. In a later analysis, specific HLA alleles were associated with 15,000 to 20,000 TCR beta sequences at a 0.05 false discovery rate.

In the PCR, 60 Vbeta and 13 Jbeta primers were used. Sequenced by immunoSEQ multiplex PCR; TCRdb stores in-frame clones only, minus some. This sample yields about 160,000 clones, of which about 76% are seen a single time; around 2.1% belongs to the top ten. The V segment lost 1 base and the J segment 7 bases; nucleotides outside the gene matches: 1. Germline loops: CDR1 SGHTA, CDR2 FQGNSA. CDR3 length: 14 residues. Sequenced material: PBMCs. The chain has TRBV7-2 and TRBJ1-4; TRBD1 matches 9 bases. The sequence was obtained from a female donor in good health and CMV-seronegative. This CDR3 reads CASSLVTGGEKLFF. CDR3 nucleotides: TGTGCCAGCAGCTTAGTGACAGGGGGTGAAAAACTGTTTTTT.